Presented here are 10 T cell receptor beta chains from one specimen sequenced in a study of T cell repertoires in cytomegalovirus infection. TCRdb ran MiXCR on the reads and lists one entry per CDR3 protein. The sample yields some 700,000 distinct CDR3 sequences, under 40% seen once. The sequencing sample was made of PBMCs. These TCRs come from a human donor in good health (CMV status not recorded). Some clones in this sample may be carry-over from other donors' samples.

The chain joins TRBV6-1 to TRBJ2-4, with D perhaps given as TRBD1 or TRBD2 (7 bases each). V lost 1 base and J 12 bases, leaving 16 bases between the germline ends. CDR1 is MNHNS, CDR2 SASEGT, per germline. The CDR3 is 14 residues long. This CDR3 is CASSEGAGRDSQYF. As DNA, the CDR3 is TGTGCCAGCAGTGAAGGGGCAGGGAGGGACAGTCAGTACTTC.

The CDR3 nucleotides are TGTGCCAGCAGCGAGGGGCCCACCTATGGCTACACCTTC. This codes for CASSEGPTYGYTF. This rearrangement joins TRBV6-1 to TRBJ1-2; perhaps TRBD1 as D (5 bases). With 6 bases removed from V and 4 bases from J, the gap between germline ends came to 12 bases. CDR1 MNHNS and CDR2 SASEGT come from the germline V gene. The CDR3 consists of 13 residues.

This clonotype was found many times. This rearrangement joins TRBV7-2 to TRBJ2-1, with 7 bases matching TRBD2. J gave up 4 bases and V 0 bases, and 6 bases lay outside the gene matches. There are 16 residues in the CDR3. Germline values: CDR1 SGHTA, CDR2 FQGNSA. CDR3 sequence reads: CASSLAPTSRYNEQFF. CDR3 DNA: TGTGCCAGCAGCTTAGCCCCGACTAGCAGGTACAATGAGCAGTTCTTC.

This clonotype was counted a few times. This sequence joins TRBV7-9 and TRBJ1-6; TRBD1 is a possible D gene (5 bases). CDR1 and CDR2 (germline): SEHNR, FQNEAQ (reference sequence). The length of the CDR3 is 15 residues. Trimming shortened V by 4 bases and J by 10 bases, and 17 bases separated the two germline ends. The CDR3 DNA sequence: TGTGCCAGCAGCTCCGGGACCGCGTCCCAATCACCCCTCCACTTT. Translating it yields CASSSGTASQSPLHF.

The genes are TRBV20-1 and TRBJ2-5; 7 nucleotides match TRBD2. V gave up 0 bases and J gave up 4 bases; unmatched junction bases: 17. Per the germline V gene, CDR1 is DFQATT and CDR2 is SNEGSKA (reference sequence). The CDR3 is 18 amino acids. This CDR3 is CSARDWRLGEGRRETQYF. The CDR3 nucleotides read TGCAGTGCTAGAGATTGGAGGTTGGGGGAGGGCCGACGAGAGACCCAGTACTTC.

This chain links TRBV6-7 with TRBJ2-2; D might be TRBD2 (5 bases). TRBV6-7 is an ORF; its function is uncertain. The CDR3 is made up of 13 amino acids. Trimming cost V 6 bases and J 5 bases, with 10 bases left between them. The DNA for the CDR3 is TGTGCCAGCAGGAGGGTGTGTACCGGGGAGCTGTTTTTT. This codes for CASRRVCTGELFF.

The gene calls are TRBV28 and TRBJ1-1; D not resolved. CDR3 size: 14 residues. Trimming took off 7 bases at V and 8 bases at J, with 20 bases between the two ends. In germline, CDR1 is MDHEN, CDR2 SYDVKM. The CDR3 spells CASNPRRLVLEAFF. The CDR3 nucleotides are TGTGCCAGCAACCCGCGGAGGTTGGTTCTGGAAGCTTTCTTT.

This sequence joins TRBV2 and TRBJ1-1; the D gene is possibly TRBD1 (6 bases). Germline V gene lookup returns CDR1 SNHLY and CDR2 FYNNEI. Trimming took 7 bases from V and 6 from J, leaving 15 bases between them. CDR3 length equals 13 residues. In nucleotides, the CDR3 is TGTGCCAGCATAGCAGGGGCAAGACCTGAAGCTTTCTTT. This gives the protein CASIAGARPEAFF.

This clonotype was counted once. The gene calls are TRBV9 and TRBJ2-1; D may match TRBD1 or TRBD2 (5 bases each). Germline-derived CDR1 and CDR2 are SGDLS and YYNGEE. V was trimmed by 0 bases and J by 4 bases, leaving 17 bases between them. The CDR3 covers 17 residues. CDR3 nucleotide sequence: TGTGCCAGCAGCGTAGGTGGGGACCCAGCCGGATACAATGAGCAGTTCTTC. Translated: CASSVGGDPAGYNEQFF. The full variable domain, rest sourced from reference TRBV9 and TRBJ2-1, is DSGVTQTPKHLITATGQRVTLRCSPRSGDLSVYWYQQSLDQGLQFLIQYYNGEERAKGNILERFSAQQFPDLHSELNLSSLELGDSALYFCASSVGGDPAGYNEQFFGPGTRLTVL.

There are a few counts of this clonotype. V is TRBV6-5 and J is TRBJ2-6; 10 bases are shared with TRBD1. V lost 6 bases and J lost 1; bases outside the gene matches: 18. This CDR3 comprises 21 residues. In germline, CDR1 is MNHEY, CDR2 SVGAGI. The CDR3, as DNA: TGTGCCAGCAGCCCGATCCCACTATGGGGGACAGGGGAATCTGGGGCCAACGTCCTGACTTTC. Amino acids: CASSPIPLWGTGESGANVLTF.